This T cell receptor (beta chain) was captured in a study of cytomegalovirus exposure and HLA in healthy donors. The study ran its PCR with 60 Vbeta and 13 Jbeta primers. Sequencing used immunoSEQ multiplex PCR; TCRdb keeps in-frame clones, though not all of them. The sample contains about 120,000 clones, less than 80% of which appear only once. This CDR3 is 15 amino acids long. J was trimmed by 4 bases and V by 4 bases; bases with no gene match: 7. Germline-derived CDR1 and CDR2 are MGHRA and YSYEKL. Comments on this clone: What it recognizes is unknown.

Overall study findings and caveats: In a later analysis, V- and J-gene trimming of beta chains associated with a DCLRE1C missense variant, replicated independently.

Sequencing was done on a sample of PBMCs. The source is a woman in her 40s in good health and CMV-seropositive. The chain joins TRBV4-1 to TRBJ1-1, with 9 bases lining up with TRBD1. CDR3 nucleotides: TGCGCCAGCAGCCCCCAGGGGACAGGGCCCACTGAAGCTTTCTTT. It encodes CASSPQGTGPTEAFF.